Sequencing of this TCR beta chain was carried out in a study of OX40 agonist ivuxolimab in advanced cancers. V shed 2 bases and J shed 4 bases, with 18 bases lying between them. The CDR3 has 17 amino acids. The V gene's germline CDR1 is MDHEN and CDR2 SYDVKM. Sequenced by immunoSEQ multiplex PCR; TCRdb stores in-frame clones only, minus some. The sample consists of roughly 26,000 clones, about 90% of them appearing once. This clonotype was obtained from an adult with an advanced solid tumor such as melanoma, head and neck, liver or kidney cancer. Here the sequenced sample was CD4+ or CD8+ T cells sorted from blood, taken in a trial of the OX40 agonist ivuxolimab. V is TRBV28 and J is TRBJ1-5, with D uncertain. CDR3 residues: CASSLGGLLLANQPQHF. In nucleotides, the CDR3 is TGTGCCAGCAGTTTAGGAGGGCTACTACTAGCGAATCAGCCCCAGCATTTT.